The 16 T cell receptor beta chains given below trace back to one sample, sequenced in a study of OX40 agonist ivuxolimab in advanced cancers. Only in-frame clones appear in the TCRdb table, and some are missing; sequencing was by immunoSEQ multiplex PCR. The repertoire has around 100,000 clones, 90% of them found once; the top ten carry around 0.15%. Sequencing used CD4+ or CD8+ T cells sorted from blood, obtained in a trial of the OX40 agonist ivuxolimab. Receptors were obtained from an adult with an advanced solid tumor such as melanoma, head and neck, liver or kidney cancer.

Regarding this clone: Other DNA sequences in the sample encode the same CDR3. The chain joins TRBV5-1 to TRBJ2-5; D gene unclear. Germline V gives CDR1 SGHRS, CDR2 YFSETQ. The V gene lost 2 bases and the J gene lost 5 bases, with 7 bases spanning the gap. This CDR3 has 12 residues. This chain's CDR3 is CASSLLGETQYF. DNA of the CDR3: TGCGCCAGCAGCTTATTGGGGGAGACCCAGTACTTC.

The rearrangement uses TRBV11-2 and TRBJ2-7; 7 positions match TRBD1. Germline loops: CDR1 SGHAT, CDR2 FQNNGV. V gave up 0 bases and J gave up 4 bases; unmatched junction bases: 6. This CDR3 has 15 residues. The CDR3 loop is CASSLEGTDFYEQYF. The CDR3 nucleotides read TGTGCCAGCAGCTTAGAAGGGACAGATTTTTACGAGCAGTACTTC.

The gene calls are TRBV30 and TRBJ2-5; 7 nucleotides line up with TRBD2. After removal of 2 bases from V and 3 bases from J, the junction contained 3 bases not matched to a gene. Germline values: CDR1 GTSNPN, CDR2 SVGIG (reference sequence). This CDR3 is 13 amino acids long. The CDR3 coding sequence is TGTGCCTGGAGTCCTAGCGGCGAAGAGACCCAGTACTTC. Protein sequence: CAWSPSGEETQYF.

This clone appeared a single time. The chain carries TRBV5-1 and TRBJ1-6, with TRBD1 matching over 9 bases. V lost 0 bases, J lost 7 bases, and 2 bases stayed unmatched. The germline V gene encodes CDR1 SGHRS and CDR2 YFSETQ. CDR3 length: 15 residues. CDR3 sequence: CASSLAGTGNSPLHF. The CDR3 bases are TGCGCCAGCAGCTTGGCCGGGACAGGGAATTCACCCCTCCACTTT.

The V call is TRBV27, the J call TRBJ1-4, with D perhaps TRBD1 (6 bases). The CDR3 spans 11 residues. Germline V gene sequence: CDR1 MNHEY, CDR2 SMNVEV (reference sequence). The CDR3 nucleotides are TGTTTCGGACAGACTAATGAAAAACTGTTTTTT. Protein: CFGQTNEKLFF.

The V call is TRBV7-3, the J call TRBJ2-3, with TRBD1 matching 10 bases. The J segment lost 9 bases and the V segment lost 0 bases, leaving 6 bases of the junction unmatched. Germline CDR1 SGHTA, CDR2 FQGTGA. The CDR3 is 15 residues long. The CDR3 DNA reads as TGTGCCAGCAGCTTAACCGGGGGACAGGGGACAACGCAGTATTTT. It translates to CASSLTGGQGTTQYF.

This clone was observed once. The chain couples TRBV11-2 to TRBJ2-5; no definite D call. Per the germline V gene, CDR1 is SGHAT and CDR2 is FQNNGV. The CDR3 loop spans 14 amino acids. With 5 bases removed from V and 0 bases from J, the gap between germline ends came to 10 bases. In DNA, the CDR3 is TGTGCCAGCAGCCCTGGACCCGACCAAGAGACCCAGTACTTC. Translation gives CASSPGPDQETQYF.

The chain's CDR3 is CATDANRFGEQYF. CDR3 in DNA: TGTGCCACCGACGCGAATCGATTCGGGGAGCAGTACTTC. The V call is TRBV6-1, the J call TRBJ2-7; D not resolved. V dropped 10 bases and J dropped 7 bases, with 20 bases sitting between them. The CDR3 covers 13 residues. The germline CDR1 and CDR2 sequences are MNHNS and SASEGT.

J is TRBJ1-2 and V is TRBV7-9; D might be TRBD1 (6 bases). The V end lost 6 bases, the J end lost 6 bases, and 14 bases lay between the germline ends. The CDR3 runs 13 residues. CDR1 and CDR2 (germline): SEHNR, FQNEAQ (reference sequence). CDR3 protein: CASSYSGGHGYTF. The DNA for the CDR3 is TGTGCCAGCAGTTATTCGGGGGGCCATGGCTACACCTTC.

This clone was found once. The chain has TRBV5-4 and TRBJ1-2; 10 positions match TRBD1. The J segment lost 4 bases and the V segment lost 3 bases, leaving 12 bases of the junction unmatched. This CDR3 contains 17 residues. Germline CDR1 reads SGHNT; CDR2 reads YYREEE (reference sequence). This CDR3 is CASSWEHGTGVGYGYTF. CDR3 nucleotide sequence: TGTGCCAGCAGCTGGGAACACGGGACAGGGGTTGGCTATGGCTACACCTTC.

The rearrangement links TRBV14 to TRBJ2-5; 9 positions agree with TRBD2. V lost 2 bases to trimming and J lost 4 bases; unmatched junction nucleotides: 5. The germline V gene has CDR1 SGHDN and CDR2 FVKESK. This CDR3 is built from 15 residues. The CDR3: CASSQRSGGSETQYF. CDR3 nucleotide sequence: TGTGCCAGCAGCCAACGTAGCGGGGGATCAGAGACCCAGTACTTC.

The V call is TRBV19, the J call TRBJ2-1, with D possibly being TRBD2 (5 bases). Germline V CDR1 and CDR2: LNHDA, SQIVND (reference sequence). V shed 3 bases and J shed 6 bases, with 15 bases lying between them. The CDR3 runs to 15 residues. In nucleotides, the CDR3 is TGTGCCAGTAGTATGGCCAAAGGACTTCCCAATGAGCAGTTCTTC. Its translation is CASSMAKGLPNEQFF.

The chain carries TRBV10-2 and TRBJ1-1, with D unresolved. V dropped 6 bases and J dropped 1 base, with 9 bases sitting between them. Germline V gene lookup returns CDR1 WSHSY and CDR2 SAAADI. CDR3 length: 13 amino acids. The CDR3: CASRFDQNTEAFF. For the CDR3, the DNA is TGCGCCAGCAGGTTCGATCAGAACACTGAAGCTTTCTTT.

V usage is TRBV7-9 and J usage is TRBJ2-1; 10 bases agree with TRBD2. Germline loops: CDR1 SEHNR, CDR2 FQNEAQ (reference sequence). The CDR3 covers 18 residues. Germline trimming cut 5 bases from V and 0 bases from J; bases unmatched to any gene: 10. The CDR3 here is CASSPRLSSGSSYNEQFF. The CDR3 nucleotides are TGTGCCAGCAGCCCCCGCCTGTCTAGCGGGAGCTCCTACAATGAGCAGTTCTTC. Together with reference TRBV7-9 and TRBJ2-1, the CDR3 gives the full variable domain: DTGVSQNPRHKITKRGQNVTFRCDPISEHNRLYWYRQTLGQGPEFLTYFQNEAQLEKSRLLSDRFSAERPKGSFSTLEIQRTEQGDSAMYLCASSPRLSSGSSYNEQFFGPGTRLTVL.

CDR3 amino acids: CASVGRDEKLFF. CDR3 DNA: TGTGCCAGCGTCGGGAGGGACGAAAAACTGTTTTTT. J is TRBJ1-4 and V is TRBV7-9; D is possibly TRBD1 (5 bases). V shed 8 bases and J shed 8 bases, with 12 bases lying between them. The CDR3 length is 12 residues. Germline CDR1 reads SEHNR; CDR2 reads FQNEAQ (reference sequence).

V and J are TRBV7-2 and TRBJ2-3, with D hard to call. Germline CDR1 is SGHTA and CDR2 is FQGNSA. There are 11 residues in the CDR3. Trimming stripped 1 base from V and 13 bases from J, with 9 bases between. The CDR3 spells CASSLGWIEYF. The DNA of the CDR3 is TGTGCCAGCAGCTTAGGGTGGATTGAGTATTTT.